This TCR delta chain was retrieved from a study of Vδ1+ human thymocytes. RNA was extracted from the cells and then reverse transcribed. The CDR3 regions were amplified by multiplex PCR from V-gene primers to a constant-region primer. TCRdb repeated clone calling on the multiplex PCR reads with CATT. Found here are about 54,000 delta-chain clones, less than 20% of them singletons; the top ten hold roughly 0.46%. Study conclusions and caveats: In the thymus, TRG and TRD repertoires looked highly polyclonal with Gaussian CDR3 lengths. Despite high sort purity, roughly 18% of thymic T cell receptor delta sequences were Vdelta2.

This CDR3 spans 18 amino acids. Germline values: CDR1 GEAIGNYY, CDR2 EKD. Trimming took 6 bases from V and 3 from J; bases not matched to a gene: 15. This clone has a count of ten or more. Antigen: not known. What was sequenced was Vdelta1+ gamma-delta thymocytes from the thymus. The subset: FACS-sorted CD3+ TCRalphabeta- TCRVdelta1+ TCRVdelta2- thymocytes. The TCR comes from a boy under three years old who had congenital heart surgery. V gene TRDV2 combines with J gene TRDJ1, with TRDD3 matching over 13 bases. The CDR3 region is CACCRHWGIRQGPDKLIF. In DNA form, the CDR3 reads TGTGCCTGTTGTCGTCACTGGGGGATACGCCAAGGACCCGATAAACTCATCTTT.